This TCR beta chain emerged from a study of cytomegalovirus exposure and HLA in healthy donors. Study-wide results and limits: The study designated over 150 TCR beta chains cytomegalovirus-associated.

Germline V gene lookup returns CDR1 LGHNA and CDR2 YSLEER. Trimming pared 0 bases from V and 8 bases from J, leaving 10 bases between. CDR3 length: 13 amino acids. Remarks on this clone: Its specificity is not known.

Assay: immunoSEQ multiplex PCR; the TCRdb copy retains only in-frame clones and omits some. The table has roughly 56,000 clones, 91% seen once. The sequenced material came from PBMCs. The chain joins TRBV4-3 to TRBJ1-2; no reliable D call. The receptor comes from a woman in her 30s in good health and CMV-seronegative. CDR3 sequence reads: CASSQEADRGYTF. The CDR3 DNA reads TGCGCCAGCAGCCAAGAAGCGGATCGGGGCTACACCTTC.